This TCR beta chain was found in a study of blood T cell repertoires in COVID-19. At the level of the study: The United States, Italy and Spain provided the acute and convalescent COVID-19 samples. PBMCs, B-cell-depleted T cells, or T cells were the source of the cDNA or gDNA that made up the material.

The sample holds one count of this clone. Original analysis: Estimation of nucleated cell counts was performed using reference gene primer amplification. This table comes from immunoSEQ multiplex PCR, and its TCRdb copy is limited to in-frame clones, with some not included. The D gene and trimming were derived from the DNA, and the V and J assignments and clone size from that table. The data show about 120,000 clones, 80% to 85% seen once. Looked up from germline, CDR1 is SGHDT and CDR2 is YYEEEE. This CDR3 region has 17 residues. The ends lost 3 bases at V and 8 bases at J; junction bases unmatched: 17. Clinical history as reported by participants underpinned cohort assignment.

This TCR came from a woman in her 30s who had recovered from COVID-19. The chain links TRBV5-6 to TRBJ2-1; 7 bases are shared with TRBD2. Source material: PBMCs or T cells enriched from blood (not recorded which). The CDR3 protein is CASSYLWSAGSYDEQFF. CDR3 bases: TGTGCCAGCAGCTACCTGTGGTCAGCGGGATCCTATGATGAGCAGTTCTTC.